This TCR beta chain came from a study of cytomegalovirus exposure and HLA in healthy donors. Primers for the PCR totalled 60 Vbeta and 13 Jbeta. TCRdb's table, derived via immunoSEQ multiplex PCR, lists solely in-frame clones and lacks some. This repertoire includes around 140,000 clones. V lost 9 bases and J 1 base, leaving 9 bases between the germline ends. The CDR3 runs to 12 residues. In germline, CDR1 is LNHDA, CDR2 SQIVND (reference sequence). The rearrangement joins TRBV19 to TRBJ1-1; D is uncertain. The sequenced material came from PBMCs. The sequence derives from a man between 18 and 35 years old in good health and CMV-seronegative. CDR3 sequence reads: CASLTGNTEAFF. In DNA form, the CDR3 reads TGTGCCAGCCTCACGGGGAACACTGAAGCTTTCTTT. Filled out from reference TRBV19 and TRBJ1-1, the complete variable domain reads DGGITQSPKYLFRKEGQNVTLSCEQNLNHDAMYWYRQDPGQGLRLIYYSQIVNDFQKGDIAEGYSVSREKKESFPLTVTSAQKNPTAFYLCASLTGNTEAFFGQGTRLTVV.